The 8 T cell receptor beta chains presented below share a single source sample, sequenced in a study of shared clonotypes between healthy human individuals. The table came from immunoSEQ multiplex PCR; TCRdb's copy has only in-frame clones and leaves some out. This table has some 980,000 clones, approximately 76% appearing once. The sample consisted of memory CD4+ T cells sorted from blood. Subset here: CD45RA-negative fraction. The receptors stem from a man between 18 and 29 years old in good health.

The V and J genes are TRBV6-1 and TRBJ1-5; TRBD1 agrees at 11 bases. Germline CDR1 is MNHNS and CDR2 is SASEGT. J gave up 6 bases and V 6 bases, and 4 bases lay outside the gene matches. CDR3 length: 14 amino acids. The DNA of the CDR3 is TGTGCCAGCAGCCCGGACAGGGGGCTTCAGCCCCAGCATTTT. Translated, it gives CASSPDRGLQPQHF.

The J gene is TRBJ1-4, the V gene TRBV5-1, with a possible D match to TRBD1 (6 bases). Germline values: CDR1 SGHRS, CDR2 YFSETQ. Trimming pared 4 bases from V and 8 bases from J, leaving 15 bases between. The CDR3 length is 14 residues. The CDR3 nucleotides read TGCGCCAGCAGCCGGGACATTGGGTCGGAAAAACTGTTTTTT. It encodes CASSRDIGSEKLFF.

The chain carries TRBV6-1 and TRBJ1-5, with D unresolved. Trimming left V 6 bases short and J 4 bases short, with 10 bases between. This CDR3 is 13 amino acids long. The germline V gene encodes CDR1 MNHNS and CDR2 SASEGT. CDR3 sequence (DNA): TGTGCCAGCAGAGAGCGCGATAATCAGCCCCAGCATTTT. As protein: CASRERDNQPQHF.

About this clone: A read error may produce the germline difference seen at one junction end. The CDR3 reads CASSPISGTRHF. CDR3 sequence (DNA): TGTGCCAGCAGCCCAATCTCGGGGACAAGGCATTTT. V is TRBV7-2 and J is TRBJ2-3; weak D call: TRBD1 (6 bases). This CDR3 has 12 residues. CDR1 is SGHTA and CDR2 is FQGNSA in the germline V gene. The variable domain in full, with the rest retrieved from reference TRBV7-2 and TRBJ2-3, is GAGVSQSPSNKVTEKGKDVELRCDPISGHTALYWYRQSLGQGLEFLIYFQGNSAPDKSGLPSDRFSAERTGGSVSTLTIQRTQQEDSAVYLCASSPISGTRHFGPGTRLTVL.

The chain has TRBV12-5 and TRBJ2-1, with 8 bases that match TRBD2. The CDR3 runs to 17 residues. V lost 4 bases to trimming and J lost 4 bases; unmatched junction nucleotides: 12. Germline assignment: CDR1 LGHNT and CDR2 FRNRAP. This CDR3 is CASGSRGGAGGYNEQFF. The CDR3 DNA sequence: TGTGCTAGTGGTTCCCGGGGGGGGGCGGGAGGTTACAATGAGCAGTTCTTC.

This clone has just one count. The chain carries TRBV6-1 and TRBJ2-2, with TRBD1 identical over 10 bases. V lost 4 bases and J lost 0; bases outside the gene matches: 8. Germline V gene lookup returns CDR1 MNHNS and CDR2 SASEGT. The CDR3 runs 18 residues. For the CDR3, the DNA is TGTGCCAGCAGTGGATCGACAGGGGGCAACGCGAACACCGGGGAGCTGTTTTTT. This encodes CASSGSTGGNANTGELFF.

This chain's CDR3 is CASSPPGRVLDTQYF. The DNA of the CDR3 is TGTGCCAGCTCACCACCGGGCAGGGTGTTAGATACGCAGTATTTT. V gene TRBV18 combines with J gene TRBJ2-3; D possibly corresponds to TRBD1 (5 bases). This CDR3 comprises 15 residues. The V gene's germline CDR1 is KGHSH and CDR2 LQKENI. The V gene lost 0 bases and the J gene lost 5 bases, with 12 bases spanning the gap.

The chain has TRBV6-5 and TRBJ1-1; 7 nucleotides match TRBD1. V lost 6 bases, J lost 11 bases, and 6 bases stayed unmatched. From germline, CDR1 is MNHEY and CDR2 SVGAGI. The CDR3 has 11 amino acids. The CDR3 region has the DNA TGTGCCAGCAGCTACCGGGACAGCGCTTTCTTT. The encoded protein is CASSYRDSAFF.